The text below deals with one T cell receptor beta chain. Its antigen is not known. Germline lookup yields CDR1 LGHNA and CDR2 YSLEER. V dropped 0 bases and J dropped 4 bases, with 10 bases sitting between them. The CDR3 is 15 amino acids. TCRdb re-analysed the 5' RACE reads in MiXCR, keeping a single row per CDR3 protein. The sample has some 160,000 distinct CDR3 sequences; approximately 9.9% are singletons. This sample stems from a study of T cells after yellow fever vaccination. Study conclusions and caveats: The booster response re-showed most primary clones: approximately 95% CD4, almost 90% CD8.

The sequencing used CD8+ T cells sorted from PBMCs, collected 45 days after the yellow fever booster vaccination. The chain combines TRBV4-3 with TRBJ2-1, with D uncertain. The origin of this receptor is a man younger than 35 who received the YFV17D yellow fever vaccine. The CDR3 DNA follows: TGCGCCAGCAGCCAAGACCTTGGATCTTACAATGAGCAGTTCTTC. Translating gives CASSQDLGSYNEQFF.